This T cell receptor (beta chain) stems from a study of graft-versus-host responses after intestinal transplantation. The study's findings and limits: Marrow from the recipient contained GvH clones, some of which had appeared first in ileum or blood.

V gave up 0 bases and J gave up 8 bases, with 26 bases separating them. This CDR3 contains 20 residues. As to this clone: Its matching antigen is unknown.

Only in-frame clones appear in the TCRdb table, and some are missing; sequencing was by immunoSEQ multiplex PCR. The sample includes 70,000 to 100,000 clones, roughly 89% of them seen just once. The specimen comprised unstimulated CD4+ T cells sorted from spleen or lymph node cells, sampled before intestinal transplant. This clonotype was sampled from a human donor who received an intestinal transplant. The rearrangement joins TRBV6-7 to TRBJ1-6; tentative D call: TRBD1 (5 bases). TRBV6-7 is an ORF; its function is uncertain. CDR3 bases: TGTGCCAGCAGTTACTCGATACAGGTGGTAGGCCCGACTAGGGATTCACCCCTCCACTTT. Its protein is CASSYSIQVVGPTRDSPLHF.